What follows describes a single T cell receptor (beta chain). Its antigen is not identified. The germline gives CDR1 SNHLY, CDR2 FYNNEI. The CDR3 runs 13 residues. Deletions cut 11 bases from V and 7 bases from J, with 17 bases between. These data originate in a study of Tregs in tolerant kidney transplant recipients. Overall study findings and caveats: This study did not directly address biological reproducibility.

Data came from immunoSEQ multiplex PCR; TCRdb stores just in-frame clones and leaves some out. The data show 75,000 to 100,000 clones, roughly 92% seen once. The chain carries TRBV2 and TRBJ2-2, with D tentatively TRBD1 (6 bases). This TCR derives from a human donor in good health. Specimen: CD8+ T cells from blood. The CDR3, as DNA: TGTGCCGGATTACAGGGAGCAGGCGGGGAGCTGTTTTTT. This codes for CAGLQGAGGELFF.